This is a list of T cell receptor beta chains from one sample in a study of T-cell reconstitution after alpha-beta-depleted transplantation in children. Each CDR3 protein is one row after TCRdb ran MiXCR on the PCR reads. The sample has 500,000 or so distinct CDR3 sequences, less than 35% seen once. The sequenced sample was PBMCs from the stem cell graft donor, obtained from the stem cell graft. The receptors here all came from a human donor who donated a stem cell graft to a child with aplastic anemia. Each CDR3 is given with its conserved first and last residue. The D gene is left open where the match is weak. Clone size appears in some rows only: once, few, many, or a class for an expanded clone.

d_call: TRBD2
clone_size: few
v_call: TRBV20-1
j_call: TRBJ2-1
cdr3_nt: TGCAGTGCTAGATTACTAGCGGTCAAAACCAATGAGCAGTTCTTC
cdr3_aa: CSARLLAVKTNEQFF

d_call: TRBD2
clone_size: -
v_call: TRBV4-1
j_call: TRBJ2-1
cdr3_nt: TGCGCCAGCAGCCAAGAATTAGCGGGAGGGTTCGATGAGCAGTTCTTC
cdr3_aa: CASSQELAGGFDEQFF

d_call: -
clone_size: -
v_call: TRBV5-1
j_call: TRBJ2-6
cdr3_nt: TGCGCCAGCAGCTTGGAAGGTCCGGGCTCTGGGGCCAACGTCCTGACTTTC
cdr3_aa: CASSLEGPGSGANVLTF

d_call: -
clone_size: -
v_call: TRBV20-1
j_call: TRBJ2-5
cdr3_nt: TGCAGTGCAGCGTCCGGGAGAATTGAGACCCAGTACTTC
cdr3_aa: CSAASGRIETQYF

d_call: -
clone_size: -
v_call: TRBV9
j_call: TRBJ1-2
cdr3_nt: TGTGCCAGCAGCGTAGGCTTGGGGGGCGCAGACTATGGCTACACCTTC
cdr3_aa: CASSVGLGGADYGYTF

d_call: -
clone_size: few
v_call: TRBV20-1
j_call: TRBJ1-1
cdr3_nt: TGCAGTGCTATACAGGGTTGGAGCACTGAAGCTTTCTTT
cdr3_aa: CSAIQGWSTEAFF

d_call: TRBD1
clone_size: -
v_call: TRBV12-3/TRBV12-4
j_call: TRBJ1-2
cdr3_nt: TGTGCCAGCAGTCCCGGACAGGGGGCAAGTTATGGCTACACCTTC
cdr3_aa: CASSPGQGASYGYTF

d_call: TRBD1
clone_size: -
v_call: TRBV5-1
j_call: TRBJ2-7
cdr3_nt: TGCGCCAGCAGCCCGCTGGACAGGGTGTACGAGCAGTACTTC
cdr3_aa: CASSPLDRVYEQYF

d_call: -
clone_size: -
v_call: TRBV12-3/TRBV12-4
j_call: TRBJ2-1
cdr3_nt: TGTGCCAGCAGTTTAATGAATGAGCAGTTCTTC
cdr3_aa: CASSLMNEQFF

d_call: TRBD1
clone_size: -
v_call: TRBV5-1
j_call: TRBJ1-2
cdr3_nt: TGCGCCAGCAGCCCCCCGGGACAGTCGGGGTATGGCTACACCTTC
cdr3_aa: CASSPPGQSGYGYTF